This TCR beta chain was identified during a study of T cell repertoires in cytomegalovirus infection. Background on the study: Both a matching HLA type and CMV infection were indicated by public TCR beta signatures.

Losses at the gene ends were 3 bases for V and 4 bases for J; bases not matched to a gene: 8. The CDR3 has 16 amino acids. Looked up from germline, CDR1 is SGHDN and CDR2 is FVKESK. Findings and caveats of the study: CMV carriers having the relevant HLA were flagged by cumulative public TCR beta family frequency.

In the case of this clonotype: No antigen is known for it.

TCRdb used MiXCR to reprocess the reads, holding one entry per CDR3 protein. The sample contains roughly 990,000 distinct CDR3 sequences, roughly 31% of which appear only once. The receptor's source is a human donor in good health (CMV status not recorded). Some clones in this sample may be carry-over from other donors' samples. J is TRBJ1-4 and V is TRBV14, with TRBD1 identical over 7 bases. The sample consisted of cultured CD8+ T cells from PBMCs, taken from culture after CMV antigen stimulation. The CDR3 sequence: CASSHRDSRSNEKLFF. CDR3 sequence (DNA): TGTGCCAGCAGCCACCGGGACAGTAGGAGTAATGAAAAACTGTTTTTT.